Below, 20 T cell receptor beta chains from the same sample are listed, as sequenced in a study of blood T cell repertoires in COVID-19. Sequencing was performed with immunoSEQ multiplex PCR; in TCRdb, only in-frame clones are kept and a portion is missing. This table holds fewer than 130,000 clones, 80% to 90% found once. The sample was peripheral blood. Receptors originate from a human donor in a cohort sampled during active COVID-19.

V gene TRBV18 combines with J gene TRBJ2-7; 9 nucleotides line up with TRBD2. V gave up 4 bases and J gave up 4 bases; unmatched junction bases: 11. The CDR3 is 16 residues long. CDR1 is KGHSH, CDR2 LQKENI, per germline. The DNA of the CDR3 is TGTGCCAGCTCACTTGCAAGCGGGAGGTTGAATTACGAGCAGTACTTC. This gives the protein CASSLASGRLNYEQYF.

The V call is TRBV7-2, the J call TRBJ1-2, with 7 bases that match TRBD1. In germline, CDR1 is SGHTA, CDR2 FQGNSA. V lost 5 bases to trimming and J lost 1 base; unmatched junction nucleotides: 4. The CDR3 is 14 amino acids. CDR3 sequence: CASSGQGGNYGYTF. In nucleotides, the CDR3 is TGTGCCAGCAGCGGCCAGGGGGGTAACTATGGCTACACCTTC. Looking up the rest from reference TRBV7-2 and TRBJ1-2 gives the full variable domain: GAGVSQSPSNKVTEKGKDVELRCDPISGHTALYWYRQSLGQGLEFLIYFQGNSAPDKSGLPSDRFSAERTGGSVSTLTIQRTQQEDSAVYLCASSGQGGNYGYTFGSGTRLTVV.

In DNA form, the CDR3 reads TGTGCCACCAGCAGAGATGAGGGGGGGAACTCCGGCAGAGAGACCCAGTACTTC. Its protein product is CATSRDEGGNSGRETQYF. V and J are TRBV15 and TRBJ2-5; weak D call: TRBD2 (7 bases). V lost 0 bases and J lost 4, with 21 bases in between. Germline V lookup: CDR1 LNHNV, CDR2 YYDKDF (reference sequence). The CDR3 is 18 residues long.

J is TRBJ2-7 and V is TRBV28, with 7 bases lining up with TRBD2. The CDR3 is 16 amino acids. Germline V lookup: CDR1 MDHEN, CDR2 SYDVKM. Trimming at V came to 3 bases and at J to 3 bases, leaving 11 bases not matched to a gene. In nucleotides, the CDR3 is TGTGCCAGCAGTTTTGGGTCTCCGGGGGGACTCTACGAGCAGTACTTC. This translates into CASSFGSPGGLYEQYF. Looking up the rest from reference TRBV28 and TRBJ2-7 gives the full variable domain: DVKVTQSSRYLVKRTGEKVFLECVQDMDHENMFWYRQDPGLGLRLIYFSYDVKMKEKGDIPEGYSVSREKKERFSLILESASTNQTSMYLCASSFGSPGGLYEQYFGPGTRLTVT.

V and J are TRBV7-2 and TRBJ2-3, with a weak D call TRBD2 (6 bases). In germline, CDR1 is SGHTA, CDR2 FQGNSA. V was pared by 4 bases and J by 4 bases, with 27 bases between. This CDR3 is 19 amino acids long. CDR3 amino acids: CASSSLRHTTSSGSDTQYF. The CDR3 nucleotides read TGTGCCAGCAGCTCCCTCCGACACACGACTAGTAGCGGCTCAGATACGCAGTATTTT.

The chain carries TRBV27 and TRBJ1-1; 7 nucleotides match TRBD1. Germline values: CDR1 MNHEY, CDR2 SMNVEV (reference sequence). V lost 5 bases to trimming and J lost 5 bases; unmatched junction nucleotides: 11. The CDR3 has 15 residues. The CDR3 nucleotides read TGTGCCAGCAGTACACGACAGGGTATGCGTACTGAAGCTTTCTTT. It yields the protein CASSTRQGMRTEAFF.

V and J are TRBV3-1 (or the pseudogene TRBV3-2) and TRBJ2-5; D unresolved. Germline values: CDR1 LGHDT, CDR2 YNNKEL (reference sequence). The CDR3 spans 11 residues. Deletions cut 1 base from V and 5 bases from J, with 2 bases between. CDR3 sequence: CASSQAETQYF. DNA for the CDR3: TGTGCCAGCAGCCAAGCTGAGACCCAGTACTTC.

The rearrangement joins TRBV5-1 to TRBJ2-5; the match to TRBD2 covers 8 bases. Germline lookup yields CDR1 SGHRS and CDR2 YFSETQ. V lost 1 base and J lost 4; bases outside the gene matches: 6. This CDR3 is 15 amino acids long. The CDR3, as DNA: TGCGCCAGCAGCTTGACGGGGGGGCATTTAGAGACCCAGTACTTC. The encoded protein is CASSLTGGHLETQYF.

In DNA, the CDR3 is TGTGCCAGCAGCTTCAGTGGAATGGGTAGCAGCTACGAGCAGTACTTC. It translates to CASSFSGMGSSYEQYF. The gene calls are TRBV7-8 and TRBJ2-7; D not resolved. This CDR3 comprises 16 residues. Germline CDR1 and CDR2: SGHVS and FQNEAQ. V lost 3 bases to trimming and J lost 3 bases, with 18 bases between them.

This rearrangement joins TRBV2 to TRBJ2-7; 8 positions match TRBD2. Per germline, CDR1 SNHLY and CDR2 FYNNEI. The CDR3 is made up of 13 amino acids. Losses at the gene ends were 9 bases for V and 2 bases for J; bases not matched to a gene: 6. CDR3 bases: TGTGCCAGTACCGGGGGGGGGCCCTACGAGCAGTACTTC. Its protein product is CASTGGGPYEQYF. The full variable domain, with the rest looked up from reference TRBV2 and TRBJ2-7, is EPEVTQTPSHQVTQMGQEVILRCVPISNHLYFYWYRQILGQKVEFLVSFYNNEISEKSEIFDDQFSVERPDGSNFTLKIRSTKLEDSAMYFCASTGGGPYEQYFGPGTRLTVT.

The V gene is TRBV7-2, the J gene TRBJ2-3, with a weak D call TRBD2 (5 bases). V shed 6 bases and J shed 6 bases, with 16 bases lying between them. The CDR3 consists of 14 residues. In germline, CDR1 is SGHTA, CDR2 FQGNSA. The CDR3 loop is CASSGGPRWDTQYF. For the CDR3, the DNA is TGTGCCAGCAGTGGAGGACCCCGGTGGGATACGCAGTATTTT.

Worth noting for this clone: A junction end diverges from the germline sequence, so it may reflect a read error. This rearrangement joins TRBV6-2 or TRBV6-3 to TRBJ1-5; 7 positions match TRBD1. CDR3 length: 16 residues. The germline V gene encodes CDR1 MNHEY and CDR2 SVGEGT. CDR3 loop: CASNYRWQGESQPQHF. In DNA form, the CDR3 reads TGTGCCAGCAATTACCGGTGGCAGGGGGAGAGTCAGCCCCAGCATTTT.

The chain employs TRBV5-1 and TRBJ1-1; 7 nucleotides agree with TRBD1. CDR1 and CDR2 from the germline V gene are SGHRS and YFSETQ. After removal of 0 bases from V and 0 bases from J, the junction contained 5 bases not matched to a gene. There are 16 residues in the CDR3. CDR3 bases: TGCGCCAGCAGCTTGGGGACCGGGACAGTGAACACTGAAGCTTTCTTT. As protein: CASSLGTGTVNTEAFF.

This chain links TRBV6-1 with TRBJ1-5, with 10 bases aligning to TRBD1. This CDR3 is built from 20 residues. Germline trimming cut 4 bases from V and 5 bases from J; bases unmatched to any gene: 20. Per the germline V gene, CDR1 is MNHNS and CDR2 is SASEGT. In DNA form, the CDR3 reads TGTGCCAGCAGTGCTACCCGGGACAGGGGAATTAATCCCGGGGATCAGCCCCAGCATTTT. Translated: CASSATRDRGINPGDQPQHF.

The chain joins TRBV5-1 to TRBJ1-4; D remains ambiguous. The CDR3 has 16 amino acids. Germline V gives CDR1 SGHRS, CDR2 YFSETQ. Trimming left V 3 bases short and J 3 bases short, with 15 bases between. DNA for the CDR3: TGCGCCAGCAGCTCGGGGTTTGGCAGTCCTAATGAAAAACTGTTTTTT. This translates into CASSSGFGSPNEKLFF.

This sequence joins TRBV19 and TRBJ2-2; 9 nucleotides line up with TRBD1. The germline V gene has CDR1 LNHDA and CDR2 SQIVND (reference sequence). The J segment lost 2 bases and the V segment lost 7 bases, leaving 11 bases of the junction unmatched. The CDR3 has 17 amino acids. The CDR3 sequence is CASTIGRTGANTGELFF. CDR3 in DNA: TGTGCCAGTACCATTGGGCGGACAGGGGCAAACACCGGGGAGCTGTTTTTT.

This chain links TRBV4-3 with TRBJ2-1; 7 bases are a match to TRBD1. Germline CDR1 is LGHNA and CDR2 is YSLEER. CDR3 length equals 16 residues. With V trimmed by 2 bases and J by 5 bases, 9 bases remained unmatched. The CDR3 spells CASSQSAGTVDNEQFF. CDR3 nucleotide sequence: TGCGCCAGCAGCCAATCCGCCGGGACAGTCGACAATGAGCAGTTCTTC.

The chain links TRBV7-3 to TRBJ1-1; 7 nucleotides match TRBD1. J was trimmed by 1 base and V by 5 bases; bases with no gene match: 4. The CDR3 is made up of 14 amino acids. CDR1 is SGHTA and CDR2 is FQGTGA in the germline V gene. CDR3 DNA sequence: TGTGCCAGCAGCGTCGGGACAGCGAACACTGAAGCTTTCTTT. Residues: CASSVGTANTEAFF.

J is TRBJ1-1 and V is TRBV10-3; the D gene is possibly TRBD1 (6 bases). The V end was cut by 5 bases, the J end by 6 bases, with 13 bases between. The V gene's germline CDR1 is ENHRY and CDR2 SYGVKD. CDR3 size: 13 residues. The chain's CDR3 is CAISNREGAEAFF. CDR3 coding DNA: TGTGCCATCAGTAACAGGGAGGGAGCTGAAGCTTTCTTT.

CDR3: CASSHGRSLPEAGNIQYF. CDR3 bases: TGTGCCAGCAGCCATGGACGAAGCTTACCCGAGGCGGGGAACATTCAGTACTTC. This chain joins TRBV6-7 and TRBJ2-4, with D perhaps TRBD2 (6 bases). TRBV6-7 is filed as an ORF, its function uncertain. The CDR3 consists of 18 residues. V lost 6 bases, J lost 7 bases, and 28 bases lay in between.